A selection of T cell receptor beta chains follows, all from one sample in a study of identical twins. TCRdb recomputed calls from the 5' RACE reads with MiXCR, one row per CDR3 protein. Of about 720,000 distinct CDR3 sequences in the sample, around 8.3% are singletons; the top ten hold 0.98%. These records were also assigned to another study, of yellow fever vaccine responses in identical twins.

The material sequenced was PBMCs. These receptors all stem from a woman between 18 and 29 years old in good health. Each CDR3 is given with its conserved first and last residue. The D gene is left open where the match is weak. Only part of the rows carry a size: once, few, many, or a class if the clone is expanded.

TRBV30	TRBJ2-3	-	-	TGTGCCTGGAGTGTCCTACCAGATACGCAGTATTTT	CAWSVLPDTQYF
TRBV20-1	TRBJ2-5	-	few	TGCAGCGCGACAGTTAAGCAAGAGACCCAGTACTTC	CSATVKQETQYF
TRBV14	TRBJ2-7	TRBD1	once	TGTGCCAGCAGCCAAGCCCTGACAGGGCCTTCGGAGCAGTACTTC	CASSQALTGPSEQYF
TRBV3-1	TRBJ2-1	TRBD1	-	TGTGCCAGCAGCCAAGCTCCGGGACAGGTTTCGAATGAGCAGTTCTTC	CASSQAPGQVSNEQFF
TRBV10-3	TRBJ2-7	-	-	TGTGCAGGAGGGGAAGCCTACTACGAGCAGTACTTC	CAGGEAYYEQYF
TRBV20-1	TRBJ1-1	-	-	TGCAGTGCTAGAGTAGAGGGCACCAACACTGAAGCTTTCTTT	CSARVEGTNTEAFF
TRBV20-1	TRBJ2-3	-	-	TGCAGTGCAATAAGCGGAGAGTCGGGTCCTACGCAGTATTTT	CSAISGESGPTQYF
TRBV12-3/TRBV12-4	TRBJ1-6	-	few	TGTGCCAGCAGTCCACAGGGTCTTATTTCACCCCTCCACTTT	CASSPQGLISPLHF
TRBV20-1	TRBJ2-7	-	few	TGCAGTGCTACCCCTCTCCTATCCGGGACAGACCAGACTAGCTCCTACGAGCAGTACTTC	CSATPLLSGTDQTSSYEQYF
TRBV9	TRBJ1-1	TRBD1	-	TGTGCCAGCAGCTCGGCCCCGGGACAGGGGCAGACTGAAGCTTTCTTT	CASSSAPGQGQTEAFF
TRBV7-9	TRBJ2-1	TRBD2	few	TGTGCCAGCAGAACTAGCGGGAGGGCCTATGAGCAGTTCTTC	CASRTSGRAYEQFF
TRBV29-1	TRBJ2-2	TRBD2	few	TGCAGCGTCGTTCGGTCTAGCGGGAGCGCTACCGGCGGGGAGCTGTTTTTT	CSVVRSSGSATGGELFF
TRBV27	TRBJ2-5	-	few	TGTGCCAGCAGTTTATCCCCATTGGCCCGGGGGACCCAGTACTTC	CASSLSPLARGTQYF
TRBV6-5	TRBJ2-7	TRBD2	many	TGTGCCAGCAGTTACTCCATACCGGGACTAGCGGGAGGGCTTTACGAGCAGTACTTC	CASSYSIPGLAGGLYEQYF
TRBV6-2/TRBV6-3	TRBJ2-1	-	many	TGTGCCAGCACTACTGCGGGACTTGGCGGCACAGGTGAGCAGTTCTTC	CASTTAGLGGTGEQFF
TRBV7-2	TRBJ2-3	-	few	TGTGCCAGCAGCTTTGCGGGGTACACAGATACGCAGTATTTT	CASSFAGYTDTQYF
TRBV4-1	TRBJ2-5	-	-	TGCGCCAGCAGCCCGACGAGAGCGTCCCAAGAGACCCAGTACTTC	CASSPTRASQETQYF
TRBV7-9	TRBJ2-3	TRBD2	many	TGTGCCAGCAGCTTAGTAGCGGGGGCCCCCACAGATACGCAGTATTTT	CASSLVAGAPTDTQYF
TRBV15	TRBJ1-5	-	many	TGTGCCACCAGCACCCGGGGAGGGAATCAGCCCCAGCATTTT	CATSTRGGNQPQHF
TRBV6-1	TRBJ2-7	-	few	TGTGCCAGCAGTGAATCGAGGGGGACACTTCTTGAGCAGTACTTC	CASSESRGTLLEQYF
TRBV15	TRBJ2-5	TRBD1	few	TGTGCCACCAGCGGCGACAGGGTCGGTGAGACCCAGTACTTC	CATSGDRVGETQYF
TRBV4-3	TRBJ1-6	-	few	TGCGCCAGCAGCCAAGATGCGGCAGGGAACGGTTCACCCCTCCACTTT	CASSQDAAGNGSPLHF
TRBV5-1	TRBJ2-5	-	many	TGCGCCAGCAGCTTGGTGGGAAAAGAGACCCAGTACTTC	CASSLVGKETQYF
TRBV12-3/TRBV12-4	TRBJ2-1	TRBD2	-	TGTGCCAGCAGTCCTAGCGGGGGGGCCCCCAATGAGCAGTTCTTC	CASSPSGGAPNEQFF
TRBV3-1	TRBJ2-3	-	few	TGTGCCAGCAGCCCCTACCGTTCTGGCAGGGGACTCCTCCGGGATACGCAGTATTTT	CASSPYRSGRGLLRDTQYF
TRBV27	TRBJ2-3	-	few	TGTGCCAGCAGTTTATCGTACAGCCGGGATACGCAGTATTTT	CASSLSYSRDTQYF
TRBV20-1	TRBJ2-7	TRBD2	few	TGCAGTGCCGATACATTAGCGGGTCTCTACGAGCAGTACTTC	CSADTLAGLYEQYF
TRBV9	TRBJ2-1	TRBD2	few	TGTGCCAGCAGCGCCCTAGGTAGCGGGAGGGACGGGCTCTACAATGAGCAGTTCTTC	CASSALGSGRDGLYNEQFF
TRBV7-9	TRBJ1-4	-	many	TGTGCCAGCAGCTTATCGTCGAAAAAACTGTTTTTT	CASSLSSKKLFF
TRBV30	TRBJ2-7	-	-	TGTGCCTGGAGTGGGGGGGACACCTACTACGAGCAGTACTTC	CAWSGGDTYYEQYF
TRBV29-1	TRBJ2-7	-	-	TGCAGCGTCACCCAACGCCATGGGGACGAGCAGTACTTC	CSVTQRHGDEQYF
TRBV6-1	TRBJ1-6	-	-	TGTGCCAGCAGGAGAGGACAGATCAATTCACCCCTCCACTTT	CASRRGQINSPLHF
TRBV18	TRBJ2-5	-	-	TGTGCCAGCTCACCAGGGGCCGGGGTGACAGAGACCCAGTACTTC	CASSPGAGVTETQYF
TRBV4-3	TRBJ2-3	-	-	TGCGCCAGCAGTCTCATCCCGGGAGATACGCAGTATTTT	CASSLIPGDTQYF
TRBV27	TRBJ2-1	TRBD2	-	TGTGCCAGCAGTTTACTTAGCGGGAGAGAAGGCGATGAGCAGTTCTTC	CASSLLSGREGDEQFF
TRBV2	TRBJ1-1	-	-	TGTGCCAGCAGTGTCCTTGAATCGAACACTGAAGCTTTCTTT	CASSVLESNTEAFF
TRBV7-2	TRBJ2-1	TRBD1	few	TGTGCCAGCAGCTTAAGGGGGCAGGGTAGCCCTGAGCAGTTCTTC	CASSLRGQGSPEQFF
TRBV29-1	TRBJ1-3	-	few	TGCAGCGTCCTGACAATCTCTGGAAACACCATATATTTT	CSVLTISGNTIYF
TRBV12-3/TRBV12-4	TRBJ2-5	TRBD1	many	TGTGCCAGCAGTGCTGGGACAGGGGGCACGACCCAGTACTTC	CASSAGTGGTTQYF
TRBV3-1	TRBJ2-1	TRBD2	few	TGTGCCAGCAGCCAAGATCCCGGGGGACTAGCGTCAGCTGAGCAGTTCTTC	CASSQDPGGLASAEQFF
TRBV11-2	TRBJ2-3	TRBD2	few	TGTGCCAGCAGCTCAGCCCTAGCGGGATGGGCAGATACGCAGTATTTT	CASSSALAGWADTQYF
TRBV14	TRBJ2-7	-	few	TGTGCCAGCAGCCTTTTGGCTGACGGTACCTACGAGCAGTACTTC	CASSLLADGTYEQYF
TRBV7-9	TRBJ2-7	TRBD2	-	TGTGCCAGCAGCGCCGGGACTAGCGGGAGGGAGGACGAGCAGTACTTC	CASSAGTSGREDEQYF
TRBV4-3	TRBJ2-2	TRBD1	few	TGCGCCAGCAGCCAAAGGACAGGTGTGAACACCGGGGAGCTGTTTTTT	CASSQRTGVNTGELFF
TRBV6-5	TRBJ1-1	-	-	TGTGCCAGCAGTTACTATCTCGGGAACACTGAAGCTTTCTTT	CASSYYLGNTEAFF
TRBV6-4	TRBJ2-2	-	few	TGTGCCAGCAGTGTGGACTTATACACCGGGGAGCTGTTTTTT	CASSVDLYTGELFF
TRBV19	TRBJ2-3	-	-	TGTGCCAGTAGTATAGGAGGCCGAAAAGATACGCAGTATTTT	CASSIGGRKDTQYF
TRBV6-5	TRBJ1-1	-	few	TGTGCCAGCAGTTACAGACAAACAGGGAACGCTGAAGCTTTCTTT	CASSYRQTGNAEAFF
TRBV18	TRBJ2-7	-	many	TGTGCCAGCTCACCAGGCACCGCTCTCTACGAGCAGTACTTC	CASSPGTALYEQYF
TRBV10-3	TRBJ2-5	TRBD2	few	TGTGCCATCACTAGCGGGAGGGGCCAGACCCAGTACTTC	CAITSGRGQTQYF
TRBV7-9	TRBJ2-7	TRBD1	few	TGTGCCAGCAGCTTAGCGACAGGGGGGGGATACGAGCAGTACTTC	CASSLATGGGYEQYF
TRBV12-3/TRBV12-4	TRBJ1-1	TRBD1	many	TGTGCCAGCAGTTTAAAGGCAGGGGGCTCTGAAGCTTTCTTT	CASSLKAGGSEAFF